This T cell receptor (beta chain) originates from a study of cytomegalovirus exposure and HLA in healthy donors. Germline assignment: CDR1 MGHRA and CDR2 YSYEKL. V was trimmed by 1 base and J by 0 bases, leaving 11 bases between them. The CDR3 covers 16 residues. Use of 60 Vbeta and 13 Jbeta primers characterized the PCR. Libraries were prepared by immunoSEQ multiplex PCR; TCRdb keeps only in-frame clonotypes and omits some of them. Of over 150,000 clones in the sample, around 80% were seen once. The gene calls are TRBV4-1 and TRBJ2-3, with D possibly TRBD1 on 5 matching bases. The specimen was PBMCs. This TCR derives from a man between 35 and 55 years old in good health and CMV-seronegative. The CDR3 reads CASSQAGATSTDTQYF. The CDR3 DNA is TGCGCCAGCAGCCAAGCTGGGGCAACTAGCACAGATACGCAGTATTTT.